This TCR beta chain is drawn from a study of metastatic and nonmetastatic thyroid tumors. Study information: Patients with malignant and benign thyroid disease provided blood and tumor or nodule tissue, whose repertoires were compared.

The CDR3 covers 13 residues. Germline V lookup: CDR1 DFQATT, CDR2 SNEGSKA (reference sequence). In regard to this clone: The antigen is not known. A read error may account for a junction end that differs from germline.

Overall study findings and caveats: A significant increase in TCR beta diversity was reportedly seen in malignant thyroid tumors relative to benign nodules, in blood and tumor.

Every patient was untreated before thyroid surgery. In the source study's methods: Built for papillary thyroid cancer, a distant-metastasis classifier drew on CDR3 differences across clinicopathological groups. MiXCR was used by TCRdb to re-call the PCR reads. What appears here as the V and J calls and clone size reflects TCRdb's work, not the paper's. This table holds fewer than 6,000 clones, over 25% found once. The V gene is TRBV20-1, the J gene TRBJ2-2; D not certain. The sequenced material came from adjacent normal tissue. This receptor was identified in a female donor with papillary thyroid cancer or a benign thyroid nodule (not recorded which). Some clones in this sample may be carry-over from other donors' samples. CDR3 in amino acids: CGARRPPSRELFF. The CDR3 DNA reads TGCGGTGCTAGAAGACCTCCTTCTAGGGAGCTGTTTTTT.